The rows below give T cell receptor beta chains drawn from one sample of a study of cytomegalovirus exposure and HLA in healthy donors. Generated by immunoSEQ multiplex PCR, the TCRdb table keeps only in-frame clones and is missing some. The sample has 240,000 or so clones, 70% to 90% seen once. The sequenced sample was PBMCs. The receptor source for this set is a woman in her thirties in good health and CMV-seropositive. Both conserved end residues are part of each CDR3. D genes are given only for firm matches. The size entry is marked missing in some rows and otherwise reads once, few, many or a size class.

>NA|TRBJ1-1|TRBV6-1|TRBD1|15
TGTGCCAGCAGTCAACAGGGGGCGACGCCCTCAAAAGCTTTCTTT
CASSQQGATPSKAFF
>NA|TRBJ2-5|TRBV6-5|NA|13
TGTGCCAGCAGGTATTCTAGGCAAGAGACCCAGTACTTC
CASRYSRQETQYF
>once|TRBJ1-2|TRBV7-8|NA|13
TGTGCCAGCAGCTTAGCTCTGGGGGCTGGCTACACCTTC
CASSLALGAGYTF
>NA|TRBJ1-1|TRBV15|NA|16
TGTGCCACCAGCAGAGATCTCGGGACTTTGAACACTGAAGCTTTCTTT
CATSRDLGTLNTEAFF
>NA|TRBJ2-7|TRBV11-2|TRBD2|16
TGTGCCAGCAGCCCAAAATGGGCTAGCGGGATCTACGAGCAGTACTTC
CASSPKWASGIYEQYF
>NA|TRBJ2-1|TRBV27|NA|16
TGTGCCAGCAGTTTAGGGGGCGGGAGTTCGCTCGCTGAGCAGTTCTTC
CASSLGGGSSLAEQFF
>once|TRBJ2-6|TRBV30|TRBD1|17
TGTGCCTGGAGGGGACAGGGGCTGCTCTCTGGGGCCAACGTCCTGACTTTC
CAWRGQGLLSGANVLTF
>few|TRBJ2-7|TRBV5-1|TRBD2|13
TGCGCCAGCAGCTTGGGACTAGCGGTGGAGCAGTACTTC
CASSLGLAVEQYF
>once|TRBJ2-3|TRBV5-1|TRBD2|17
TGCGCCAGCAGCTTGGCCAGGTCTAGCGGGGTCACAGATACGCAGTATTTT
CASSLARSSGVTDTQYF
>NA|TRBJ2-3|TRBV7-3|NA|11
TGTGCCAGCAGACAAACAGATACGCAGTATTTT
CASRQTDTQYF
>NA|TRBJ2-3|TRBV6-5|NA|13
TGTGCCAGCAGTTTTGGGACTGGTTATGCGCAGTATTTT
CASSFGTGYAQYF
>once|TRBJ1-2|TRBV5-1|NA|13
TGCGCCAGCAGCTTACAAGCTAACTATGGCTACACCTTC
CASSLQANYGYTF
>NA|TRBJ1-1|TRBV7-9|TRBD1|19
TGTGCCAGCACCTTAAGGACAGGGGCAGGGGGCGCGAAGGACACTGAAGCTTTCTTT
CASTLRTGAGGAKDTEAFF